Shown below are 31 T cell receptor beta chains from a single sample sequenced in a study of glioma-infiltrating T cells after dendritic cell vaccination. The protocol was immunoSEQ multiplex PCR, while the TCRdb copy is restricted to in-frame clones and leaves out a portion. Here the sample spans 70,000 to 90,000 clones, around four fifths being singletons. Time point defined: after dendritic cell vaccination, including at tumor progression/relapse. Source: blood, taken after dendritic cell vaccination. The source of these receptors is a human donor with glioblastoma.

The chain employs TRBV5-6 and TRBJ1-2; D is undetermined. Germline values: CDR1 SGHDT, CDR2 YYEEEE. Deletions cut 1 base from V and 6 bases from J, with 7 bases between. This CDR3 contains 12 residues. This CDR3 is CASSLRRDGYTF. The CDR3 nucleotides are TGTGCCAGCAGCTTGAGGCGGGATGGCTACACCTTC.

This clone appeared many times. Other nucleotide sequences in the sample specify the same CDR3. CDR3 sequence (DNA): TGTGCCAGCAGTGAATTAGCGGGGGGCTACGAGCAGTACTTC. This sequence encodes CASSELAGGYEQYF. The chain joins TRBV2 to TRBJ2-7, with 10 bases fitting TRBD2. CDR3 length: 14 amino acids. With 2 bases clipped from V and 3 bases from J, the junction kept 1 base outside the gene matches. The germline CDR1 and CDR2 sequences are SNHLY and FYNNEI.

The J gene is TRBJ2-3, the V gene TRBV5-1; 12 bases match TRBD2. Trimming removed 1 base from V and 2 bases from J; junction bases left unmatched: 2. The germline V gene encodes CDR1 SGHRS and CDR2 YFSETQ. There are 16 residues in the CDR3. CDR3 bases: TGCGCCAGCAGCTTGACTAGCGGGGGGCTCACAGATACGCAGTATTTT. Its translation is CASSLTSGGLTDTQYF.

The rearrangement joins TRBV29-1 to TRBJ1-1, with D perhaps matching TRBD1 (5 bases). Trimming removed 7 bases from V and 3 bases from J, with 15 bases in between. In germline, CDR1 is SQVTM, CDR2 ANQGSEA. The CDR3 consists of 13 residues. CDR3 DNA sequence: TGCAGCGCCTGCCGGGGGGTTGACACTGAAGCTTTCTTT. It yields the protein CSACRGVDTEAFF.

This clone came up once. The chain uses TRBV2 and TRBJ1-1, with D possibly matching TRBD1 (6 bases). CDR1 and CDR2 (germline): SNHLY, FYNNEI. Trimming left V 3 bases short and J 1 base short, with 12 bases between. The CDR3 length is 15 residues. CDR3: CASSDLARGNTEAFF. The DNA of the CDR3 is TGTGCCAGCAGTGATCTCGCCAGGGGGAACACTGAAGCTTTCTTT.

This clone was found once. The chain joins TRBV5-8 to TRBJ1-3, with a possible D match to TRBD1 (5 bases). The CDR3 totals 15 residues. Germline CDR1 is SGHTS and CDR2 is YDEGEE. V lost 0 bases and J 7 bases, leaving 14 bases between the germline ends. The CDR3 DNA is TGTGCCAGCAGCTTGGCCGGGGGGAGCTGGAACACCATATATTTT. This translates into CASSLAGGSWNTIYF.

In this sample, this clone turned up once. Other DNA sequences from this sample encode an identical CDR3 as well. CDR3 amino acids: CASSLARTGELFF. DNA for the CDR3: TGTGCCAGCAGCTTAGCGAGAACCGGGGAGCTGTTTTTT. The chain carries TRBV7-6 and TRBJ2-2; no clear D. The CDR3 extends over 13 amino acids. CDR1 and CDR2 (germline): SGHVS, FNYEAQ. Trimming took 0 bases from V and 5 from J, leaving 4 bases between them.

CDR3 sequence: CASSQIVGVSTDTQYF. In DNA form, the CDR3 reads TGCGCCAGCAGCCAAATCGTCGGTGTAAGCACAGATACGCAGTATTTT. The J gene is TRBJ2-3, the V gene TRBV4-1; D gene unclear. Trimming stripped 2 bases from V and 0 bases from J, with 12 bases between. Germline V CDR1 and CDR2: MGHRA, YSYEKL. This CDR3 spans 16 amino acids.

The rearrangement joins TRBV2 to TRBJ1-6; 7 positions match TRBD1. The trim removed 3 bases at V and 10 bases at J, leaving 9 bases unmatched. This CDR3 is built from 15 residues. Per germline, CDR1 SNHLY and CDR2 FYNNEI. CDR3: CASSEPGGTSSPLHF. The DNA of the CDR3 is TGTGCCAGCAGTGAGCCAGGGGGGACGTCCTCACCCCTCCACTTT.

The chain has TRBV7-9 and TRBJ1-2, with D possibly being TRBD1 (5 bases). V was cut by 5 bases and J by 4 bases, with 14 bases left in between. The CDR3 is made up of 14 amino acids. CDR1 SEHNR and CDR2 FQNEAQ come from the germline V gene (reference sequence). CDR3 protein: CASSHLGDSYGYTF. As DNA, the CDR3 is TGTGCCAGCAGCCATTTGGGGGACTCCTATGGCTACACCTTC.

The CDR3 reads CASSSGSWGGGANVLTF. The DNA for the CDR3 is TGTGCCAGCAGTTCAGGATCCTGGGGCGGTGGGGCCAACGTCCTGACTTTC. The gene calls are TRBV7-3 and TRBJ2-6, with D possibly matching TRBD1 (5 bases). The V end lost 6 bases, the J end lost 3 bases, and 18 bases lay between the germline ends. The CDR3 totals 17 residues. Per the germline V gene, CDR1 is SGHTA and CDR2 is FQGTGA.

J is TRBJ1-5 and V is TRBV2, with 7 bases identical to TRBD1. Trimming cost V 6 bases and J 6 bases; bases outside gene matches: 8. Germline-derived CDR1 and CDR2 are SNHLY and FYNNEI. This CDR3 contains 14 residues. The DNA of the CDR3 is TGTGCCAGCAGCACACAGGGGAGCGGTCAGCCCCAGCATTTT. Its translation: CASSTQGSGQPQHF.

This sequence joins TRBV4-3 and TRBJ1-4; maybe TRBD1 (5 bases). This CDR3 has 13 amino acids. Germline values: CDR1 LGHNA, CDR2 YSLEER. V was shortened by 8 bases and J by 5 bases, with 12 bases between the two germline ends. The CDR3 region is CASSKTGNEKLFF. The CDR3 nucleotides read TGCGCCAGCTCCAAAACAGGAAATGAAAAACTGTTTTTT.

CDR3 in DNA: TGCGCCAGCAAAAGGACAGACCAAGAGACCCAGTACTTC. Amino acids: CASKRTDQETQYF. The V gene is TRBV5-1, the J gene TRBJ2-5; weak D call: TRBD1 (6 bases). V was clipped by 6 bases and J by 0 bases, with 9 bases between them. CDR3 length equals 13 residues. Germline V gives CDR1 SGHRS, CDR2 YFSETQ.

The chain has TRBV7-4 and TRBJ1-2, with D perhaps TRBD1 (6 bases). The CDR3 runs to 15 residues. Germline CDR1 reads SGHVT; CDR2 reads SQSDAQ. The ends were cut back, 2 bases at V and 4 bases at J, with 14 bases in the middle. The CDR3 loop is CASSLMDSSFYGYTF. The CDR3 region has the DNA TGTGCCAGCAGCTTAATGGACAGTTCTTTCTATGGCTACACCTTC.

J is TRBJ2-2 and V is TRBV7-8; D remains ambiguous. The CDR3 runs to 13 residues. Germline CDR1 SGHVS, CDR2 FQNEAQ. V lost 1 base to trimming and J lost 5 bases, with 5 bases between them. CDR3 nucleotide sequence: TGTGCCAGCAGCTTAGTACAAACCGGGGAGCTGTTTTTT. Translation: CASSLVQTGELFF.

The chain couples TRBV25-1 to TRBJ2-1, with D maybe TRBD1 (6 bases). V was shortened by 5 bases and J by 1 base, with 9 bases between the two germline ends. The CDR3 has 14 residues. CDR1 and CDR2 (germline): MGHDK, SYGVNS. The CDR3 DNA follows: TGTGCCAGCAGTAACAGGGAGTCCTACAATGAGCAGTTCTTC. This sequence encodes CASSNRESYNEQFF. Drawing the rest from reference TRBV25-1 and TRBJ2-1, the complete variable domain is EADIYQTPRYLVIGTGKKITLECSQTMGHDKMYWYQQDPGMELHLIHYSYGVNSTEKGDLSSESTVSRIRTEHFPLTLESARPSHTSQYLCASSNRESYNEQFFGPGTRLTVL.

The chain carries TRBV7-2 and TRBJ1-1; no reliable D call. V lost 2 bases and J 3 bases, leaving 7 bases between the germline ends. Germline V gene data show CDR1 as SGHTA and CDR2 as FQGNSA. The CDR3 has 13 amino acids. DNA for the CDR3: TGTGCCAGCAGCTTATCCGCGTACACTGAAGCTTTCTTT. Residues: CASSLSAYTEAFF.

The V and J genes are TRBV30 and TRBJ2-2; 11 nucleotides line up with TRBD1. This CDR3 has 18 amino acids. Germline V gene sequence: CDR1 GTSNPN, CDR2 SVGIG (reference sequence). Germline trimming cut 1 base from V and 7 bases from J; bases unmatched to any gene: 14. The CDR3 region is CAWSEGQGARMRHGELFF. The CDR3 DNA is TGTGCCTGGAGTGAAGGACAGGGGGCGCGTATGAGGCACGGGGAGCTGTTTTTT.

V gene TRBV7-8 combines with J gene TRBJ2-7, with 7 bases that match TRBD1. Germline V gives CDR1 SGHVS, CDR2 FQNEAQ. This CDR3 region has 13 residues. Unmatched junction bases numbered 3, after V lost 3 bases and J lost 4 bases. DNA of the CDR3: TGTGCCAGCAGCTTGAGCAGGGGGTACGAGCAGTACTTC. Translation: CASSLSRGYEQYF.

The gene calls are TRBV6-5 and TRBJ1-6, with 8 bases that match TRBD1. V was clipped by 5 bases and J by 8 bases; unmatched bases: 5. Germline V gives CDR1 MNHEY, CDR2 SVGAGI. The CDR3 runs 14 residues. The CDR3 region is CASSLQGEYSPLHF. CDR3 DNA sequence: TGTGCCAGCAGTCTACAGGGGGAGTATTCACCCCTCCACTTT.

V usage is TRBV14 and J usage is TRBJ1-2; D call uncertain. The CDR3 runs to 15 residues. V gave up 4 bases and J gave up 1 base, with 13 bases separating them. Per germline, CDR1 SGHDN and CDR2 FVKESK. CDR3 sequence reads: CASSLPGLNNYGYTF. Here the CDR3 DNA reads TGTGCCAGCAGCCTTCCGGGATTAAATAACTATGGCTACACCTTC.

V usage is TRBV2 and J usage is TRBJ1-5; possible D gene TRBD1, 5 bases. CDR1 and CDR2 from the germline V gene are SNHLY and FYNNEI. The ends were cut back, 2 bases at V and 2 bases at J, with 10 bases in the middle. CDR3 length equals 15 residues. The CDR3: CASSERGGGNQPQHF. CDR3 in DNA: TGTGCCAGCAGTGAAAGGGGTGGGGGCAATCAGCCCCAGCATTTT.

This rearrangement joins TRBV4-1 to TRBJ2-3, with D tentatively TRBD1 (5 bases). This CDR3 has 14 amino acids. The germline V gene encodes CDR1 MGHRA and CDR2 YSYEKL. Trimming stripped 0 bases from V and 6 bases from J, with 10 bases between. The CDR3 nucleotides read TGCGCCAGCAGCCAAGAAGTCAGGGTTGATACGCAGTATTTT. Residues: CASSQEVRVDTQYF.

The gene calls are TRBV7-2 and TRBJ1-1, with D tentatively TRBD1 (5 bases). Germline assignment: CDR1 SGHTA and CDR2 FQGNSA. Deletions cut 5 bases from V and 1 base from J, with 20 bases between. This CDR3 is built from 17 residues. CDR3 region: CASSPREGGTWNTEAFF. The CDR3 nucleotides read TGTGCCAGCAGCCCTAGGGAGGGAGGGACTTGGAACACTGAAGCTTTCTTT.

The chain carries TRBV2 and TRBJ2-3, with 9 bases identical to TRBD1. Germline V gene lookup returns CDR1 SNHLY and CDR2 FYNNEI. There are 14 residues in the CDR3. After removal of 6 bases from V and 5 bases from J, the junction contained 6 bases not matched to a gene. The CDR3 coding sequence is TGTGCCAGCAGCCGACAGGGGGATGAAGATACGCAGTATTTT. This sequence encodes CASSRQGDEDTQYF.

This chain uses TRBV5-1 with TRBJ1-2; 8 positions match TRBD1. Trimming cost V 0 bases and J 1 base; bases outside gene matches: 2. This CDR3 contains 15 residues. CDR1 SGHRS and CDR2 YFSETQ come from the germline V gene. CDR3 in DNA: TGCGCCAGCAGCTTGGACGGACAGGGTAACTATGGCTACACCTTC. This translates into CASSLDGQGNYGYTF.

This sequence joins TRBV27 and TRBJ2-5, with a possible D match to TRBD1 (6 bases). The V end was cut by 7 bases, the J end by 1 base, with 25 bases between. CDR1 and CDR2 from the germline V gene are MNHEY and SMNVEV (reference sequence). CDR3 length equals 18 residues. The CDR3 DNA reads as TGTGCCAGCACCCCCCTGGCTGGGGGCGAAGGGTTCCAAGAGACCCAGTACTTC. The encoded protein is CASTPLAGGEGFQETQYF.

The rearrangement uses TRBV14 and TRBJ1-6, with TRBD1 matching over 9 bases. The CDR3 is 17 residues long. V lost 1 base, J lost 7 bases, and 8 bases stayed unmatched. The germline CDR1 and CDR2 sequences are SGHDN and FVKESK. CDR3 nucleotides: TGTGCCAGCAGCCAAGCCGGGACAGGGAGCGACAATTCACCCCTCCACTTT. Translation: CASSQAGTGSDNSPLHF.

Comment on this clone: Other DNA sequences in the sample encode the same CDR3. V usage is TRBV15 and J usage is TRBJ2-7, with D possibly being TRBD1 (6 bases). The germline gives CDR1 LNHNV, CDR2 YYDKDF (reference sequence). V shed 0 bases and J shed 4 bases, with 10 bases lying between them. The CDR3 contains 14 residues. CDR3 in amino acids: CATSREQGPYEQYF. For the CDR3, the DNA is TGTGCCACCAGCAGAGAACAGGGCCCGTACGAGCAGTACTTC.

This chain connects TRBV19 to TRBJ2-2; D is perhaps TRBD1 (5 bases). Germline values: CDR1 LNHDA, CDR2 SQIVND (reference sequence). The CDR3 totals 12 residues. Trimming removed 5 bases at V and 7 bases at J, with 8 bases between. The CDR3 nucleotides read TGTGCCAGTAGTGGGGCGATCGGGGAGCTGTTTTTT. It yields the protein CASSGAIGELFF.